The present TCR beta chain was sequenced within a study of T cells in Graves' hyperthyroidism and ophthalmopathy. Study summary: Peripheral blood sampling occurred at initial diagnosis, before any treatment. Overall study results and limits: Most clonotypes expanded in the thyroid (above 0.001) were also present in blood. Ophthalmopathy was model-predicted a median roughly 6.2 months pre-onset.

Amplification targeted TCR beta CDR3 regions from RNA transcripts. First-round RT-PCR with HTBI primers amplified the TCR CDR3 region. TCRdb re-derived calls from the multiplex PCR reads in MiXCR, one entry per CDR3 protein. The sample has approximately 360,000 distinct CDR3 sequences, more than 15% seen once. First hyperthyroidism diagnosis is when the blood sample was obtained, before any ophthalmopathy symptoms. This clonotype has a count of ten or more. Its antigen is not known. In germline, CDR1 is KGHSH, CDR2 LQKENI. V lost 3 bases and J lost 8; bases outside the gene matches: 4. This CDR3 contains 14 residues.

The rearrangement uses TRBV18 and TRBJ1-6; 7 bases are a match to TRBD1. This TCR came from a woman in her late teens or twenties with Graves' hyperthyroidism that later progressed to Graves' ophthalmopathy. What was sequenced was blood. DNA for the CDR3: TGTGCCAGCTCACCGCGGGACAGAGATTCACCCCTCCACTTT. Translated, it gives CASSPRDRDSPLHF. The complete variable domain, with remaining parts taken from reference TRBV18 and TRBJ1-6, reads NAGVMQNPRHLVRRRGQEARLRCSPMKGHSHVYWYRQLPEEGLKFMVYLQKENIIDESGMPKERFSAEFPKEGPSILRIQQVVRGDSAAYFCASSPRDRDSPLHFGNGTRLTVT.